The source of this TCR beta chain is a study of blood T cell repertoires in COVID-19. Background on the study: The samples span acute and convalescent COVID-19 from the United States, Italy and Spain. The analysed material was cDNA or gDNA that came from T cells, B-cell-depleted T cells, or PBMCs.

In the original analysis: Cell counts per sample came from amplifying reference gene primers. Sequencing used immunoSEQ multiplex PCR; TCRdb keeps in-frame clones, though not all of them. D and trimming come from the DNA, and the V and J calls and clone size come from that table. The sample yields tens of thousands of clones, 88% seen once. The V gene lost 1 base and the J gene lost 4 bases, with 4 bases spanning the gap. In germline, CDR1 is SGHDN, CDR2 FVKESK. The CDR3 length is 12 residues. This clonotype was obtained from an elderly man with acute or convalescent COVID-19. The rearrangement uses TRBV14 and TRBJ1-1; no clear D. Sequences were obtained from peripheral blood. The CDR3 sequence: CASSQVATEAFF. The CDR3 nucleotides are TGTGCCAGCAGCCAAGTGGCCACTGAAGCTTTCTTT.